These T cell receptor beta chains were read from a single sample in a study of blood T cell repertoires in COVID-19. Generated by immunoSEQ multiplex PCR, the TCRdb table keeps only in-frame clones and is missing some. The data show hundreds of thousands of clones, around 91% seen once. The sequencing sample was made of PBMCs or T cells enriched from blood (not recorded which). These receptor sequences come from a woman aged 18-29 years with acute COVID-19. Both conserved end residues are part of each CDR3. The D gene is left open where the match is weak. Only some rows state a clone size, as once, few, many or a class for expanded clones.

>NA|TRBD1|TRBJ2-5|TRBV5-4
CASSFAGGLFQETQYF
TGTGCCAGCAGCTTTGCAGGGGGCTTGTTCCAAGAGACCCAGTACTTC
>NA|TRBD1|TRBJ2-1|TRBV14
CASSQEDRGLYNEQFF
TGTGCCAGCAGCCAAGAGGACAGGGGATTGTACAATGAGCAGTTCTTC
>NA|TRBD1|TRBJ2-7|TRBV7-9
CAIQGTGLSYEQYF
TGTGCCATCCAAGGGACAGGGCTCTCCTACGAGCAGTACTTC
>NA|NA|TRBJ2-7|TRBV20-1
CSASVRTYEQYF
TGCAGTGCTAGTGTCCGTACCTACGAGCAGTACTTC
>NA|TRBD2|TRBJ2-1|TRBV4-2
CASSQGGLAGALYNEQFF
TGTGCCAGCAGCCAGGGGGGACTAGCGGGAGCCCTCTACAATGAGCAGTTCTTC
>NA|TRBD2|TRBJ2-7|TRBV30
CAWASGTSGSEQYF
TGTGCCTGGGCGTCCGGGACTAGCGGGAGCGAGCAGTACTTC
>NA|TRBD1|TRBJ1-1|TRBV28
CASTRRLTGAEAFF
TGTGCCAGCACTAGGCGTTTGACAGGGGCCGAAGCTTTCTTT
>NA|NA|TRBJ2-3|TRBV6-6
CASTLVPPDTQYF
TGTGCCAGCACCTTAGTACCGCCAGATACGCAGTATTTT
>NA|NA|TRBJ1-1|TRBV19
CATTLPAGGDTEAFF
TGTGCCACTACTCTACCCGCAGGCGGGGACACTGAAGCTTTCTTT
>NA|TRBD1|TRBJ1-2|TRBV5-1
CASSLGDSPNYGYTF
TGCGCCAGCAGCTTGGGGGACAGCCCTAACTATGGCTACACCTTC
>NA|NA|TRBJ2-7|TRBV6-6
CASSYDTGYEQYF
TGTGCCAGCAGTTACGATACGGGTTACGAGCAGTACTTC
>NA|NA|TRBJ1-1|TRBV19
CASSNSGGLAEAFF
TGTGCCAGTAGTAACTCAGGTGGCCTCGCTGAAGCTTTCTTT
>NA|TRBD1|TRBJ1-2|TRBV3-1/TRBV3-2
CASSQDYRDRYGYTF
TGTGCCAGCAGCCAAGATTATCGGGACAGATATGGCTACACCTTC
>NA|NA|TRBJ2-1|TRBV29-1
CSVEQEAYNEQFF
TGCAGCGTTGAACAAGAAGCTTACAATGAGCAGTTCTTC
>NA|NA|TRBJ1-4|TRBV29-1
CSVGSGTNEKLFF
TGCAGCGTTGGTTCAGGAACTAATGAAAAACTGTTTTTT
>NA|NA|TRBJ1-1|TRBV30
CAWSLGTEAFF
TGTGCCTGGAGCCTAGGGACAGAAGCTTTCTTT
>NA|TRBD1|TRBJ1-1|TRBV19
CASVNRGIMNTEAFF
TGTGCCAGTGTCAACAGGGGGATTATGAACACTGAAGCTTTCTTT
>NA|TRBD2|TRBJ2-3|TRBV4-1
CASSQASSGRSRDTQYF
TGCGCCAGCAGCCAAGCATCTAGCGGGAGGTCCCGGGATACGCAGTATTTT
>once|TRBD2|TRBJ2-3|TRBV4-3
CASSQGLGPPRTSTTDTQYF
TGCGCCAGCAGCCAAGGACTAGGACCACCCCGGACTAGCACCACAGATACGCAGTATTTT
>NA|TRBD1|TRBJ2-7|TRBV7-9
CASSLERVGQLKTYEQYF
TGTGCCAGCAGCTTAGAGAGGGTGGGACAGTTAAAAACCTACGAGCAGTACTTC
>NA|NA|TRBJ2-1|TRBV29-1
CSVELYAGSSYNEQFF
TGCAGCGTTGAACTTTATGCGGGGAGCTCCTACAATGAGCAGTTCTTC
>NA|NA|TRBJ1-5|TRBV10-2
CASSDQGFGNQPQHF
TGCGCCAGCAGTGATCAGGGTTTCGGCAATCAGCCCCAGCATTTT
>NA|NA|TRBJ1-5|TRBV6-1
CASSEVGRVNQPQHF
TGTGCCAGCAGTGAAGTGGGCAGGGTGAATCAGCCCCAGCATTTT
>NA|TRBD2|TRBJ2-7|TRBV6-2/TRBV6-3
CASSSPVKRGYEQYF
TGTGCCAGCAGTTCCCCCGTGAAGCGGGGCTACGAGCAGTACTTC
>NA|NA|TRBJ1-1|TRBV29-1
CSVARYTEAFF
TGCAGCGTTGCGCGTTACACTGAAGCTTTCTTT
>NA|TRBD1|TRBJ2-1|TRBV13
CASSWDRVGNEQFF
TGTGCCAGCAGCTGGGACAGGGTCGGTAATGAGCAGTTCTTC
>NA|TRBD1|TRBJ1-4|TRBV28
CASSGTVREKLFF
TGTGCCAGCAGCGGGACAGTGAGGGAAAAACTGTTTTTT
>NA|TRBD2|TRBJ2-1|TRBV11-3
CASSLDFLAGGSYNEQFF
TGTGCCAGCAGCTTAGATTTCCTAGCGGGAGGTTCCTACAATGAGCAGTTCTTC
>few|NA|TRBJ2-1|TRBV9
CASSVVESSYNEQFF
TGTGCCAGCAGCGTAGTAGAGAGCTCCTACAATGAGCAGTTCTTC
>NA|TRBD2|TRBJ2-1|TRBV2
CASRGTSGTHEQFF
TGTGCCAGCAGGGGGACTAGCGGGACACATGAGCAGTTCTTC
>NA|NA|TRBJ1-4|TRBV10-2
CAATDPTGRGEKLFF
TGCGCCGCAACGGACCCAACAGGGAGAGGCGAAAAACTGTTTTTT
>NA|NA|TRBJ2-1|TRBV27
CASTQGGYYNEQFF
TGTGCCAGCACCCAAGGGGGTTATTACAATGAGCAGTTCTTC
>NA|TRBD2|TRBJ2-3|TRBV27
CASSGGLAGVTDTQYF
TGTGCCAGCAGTGGGGGACTAGCGGGAGTCACAGATACGCAGTATTTT
>NA|NA|TRBJ1-3|TRBV27
CASSIYPPGRGNTIYF
TGTGCCAGCAGTATCTACCCCCCCGGGAGAGGAAACACCATATATTTT
>once|TRBD1|TRBJ1-2|TRBV30
CAWSPGGVGYGYTF
TGTGCCTGGAGCCCAGGGGGCGTGGGGTATGGCTACACCTTC
>NA|NA|TRBJ2-3|TRBV12-3/TRBV12-4
CASQGVTDTQYF
TGTGCCAGCCAAGGGGTTACAGATACGCAGTATTTT
>NA|NA|TRBJ1-2|TRBV12-3/TRBV12-4
CASSYQGYGYTF
TGTGCCAGCAGTTATCAGGGGTATGGCTACACCTTC
>NA|NA|TRBJ2-7|TRBV18
CASSPSVAGTTYEQYF
TGTGCCAGCTCACCCAGCGTGGCGGGAACGACGTACGAGCAGTACTTC
>NA|NA|TRBJ1-1|TRBV7-9
CASSDIIAEAFF
TGTGCCAGCAGCGACATAATAGCTGAAGCTTTCTTT
>NA|NA|TRBJ2-5|TRBV20-1
CSASPGGTPKRETQYF
TGCAGTGCTAGTCCAGGGGGGACCCCTAAAAGAGAGACCCAGTACTTC
>NA|NA|TRBJ2-2|TRBV3-1/TRBV3-2
CASSHIWLADTGELFF
TGTGCCAGCAGCCACATTTGGCTAGCTGACACCGGGGAGCTGTTTTTT
>NA|NA|TRBJ2-2|TRBV4-2
CASSQVRFAGELFF
TGTGCCAGCAGCCAAGTCCGTTTTGCCGGGGAGCTGTTTTTT
>NA|NA|TRBJ2-5|TRBV6-5
CASIGNQETQYF
TGTGCCAGCATTGGCAACCAAGAGACCCAGTACTTC
>NA|TRBD2|TRBJ2-7|TRBV28
CASSLRGYEQYF
TGTGCCAGCAGTTTGCGGGGGTACGAGCAGTACTTC
>NA|TRBD2|TRBJ2-3|TRBV30
CAWSLAGAKDTQYF
TGTGCCTGGAGTCTAGCGGGAGCTAAAGATACGCAGTATTTT
>NA|NA|TRBJ1-4|TRBV5-6
CASSLIGAGFEEKLFF
TGTGCCAGCAGCTTGATTGGGGCAGGGTTCGAGGAAAAACTGTTTTTT
>NA|NA|TRBJ2-7|TRBV11-2
CASSLAGNEQYF
TGTGCCAGCAGCTTAGCCGGGAACGAGCAGTACTTC
>once|NA|TRBJ2-2|TRBV4-1
CASSLRAGVNTGELFF
TGCGCCAGCAGCCTGCGGGCAGGGGTTAACACCGGGGAGCTGTTTTTT
>NA|TRBD1|TRBJ2-6|TRBV4-1
CASSQDYGTGLSGANVLTF
TGCGCCAGCAGCCAAGATTACGGGACAGGGCTCTCTGGGGCCAACGTCCTGACTTTC
>NA|NA|TRBJ2-7|TRBV30
CAWSVRRGPSEQYF
TGTGCCTGGAGTGTACGGCGGGGGCCTTCCGAGCAGTACTTC
>NA|NA|TRBJ2-7|TRBV3-1/TRBV3-2
CASSQGQGREQYF
TGTGCCAGCAGCCAAGGGCAGGGCCGCGAGCAGTACTTC
>NA|TRBD2|TRBJ2-1|TRBV27
CASSPRTSGSYYNEQFF
TGTGCCAGCAGTCCCCGGACTAGCGGGTCCTACTACAATGAGCAGTTCTTC
>NA|NA|TRBJ2-7|TRBV30
CAWSLLYEQYF
TGTGCCTGGAGTCTTCTTTACGAGCAGTACTTC
>NA|NA|TRBJ2-5|TRBV12-3/TRBV12-4
CASSLRKRETQYF
TGTGCCAGCAGTTTAAGGAAGAGGGAGACCCAGTACTTC
>NA|TRBD1|TRBJ2-7|TRBV27
CASGQGMNEQYF
TGTGCCAGCGGACAGGGGATGAACGAGCAGTACTTC
>NA|NA|TRBJ1-6|TRBV30
CAWSPTGMYSPLHF
TGTGCCTGGAGTCCTACAGGGATGTATTCACCCCTCCACTTT